This record covers a single TCR beta chain. Antigen: not known. Unsorted PBMC contributed approximately 280 ng DNA, 30,000 or so T cell genomes, to each replicate PCR. On ten immunoSEQ deep assay plates, unsorted PBMC DNA was sequenced. Method: immunoSEQ multiplex PCR; TCRdb's copy keeps in-frame clones and lacks some. This table has about half a million clones, 79% appearing once. The data derive from a study of shared clonotypes between healthy human individuals. Findings of the study overall: Investigators expected sequencing depth to affect clonotype sharing among donors.

CDR1 is SGHRS, CDR2 YFSETQ, per germline. The CDR3 contains 14 residues. V was shortened by 1 base and J by 3 bases, with 11 bases between the two germline ends. Healthy HIV-negative adults without recent acute infections or vaccinations served as donors. The chain employs TRBV5-1 and TRBJ2-7; D call uncertain. This clonotype originated in a woman in her thirties or forties in good health. Some clones in this sample may be carry-over from other donors' samples. The specimen was PBMCs. The CDR3 DNA follows: TGCGCCAGCAGCTTGCCGGGTTCCTTCTACGAGCAGTACTTC. Translated, it gives CASSLPGSFYEQYF.